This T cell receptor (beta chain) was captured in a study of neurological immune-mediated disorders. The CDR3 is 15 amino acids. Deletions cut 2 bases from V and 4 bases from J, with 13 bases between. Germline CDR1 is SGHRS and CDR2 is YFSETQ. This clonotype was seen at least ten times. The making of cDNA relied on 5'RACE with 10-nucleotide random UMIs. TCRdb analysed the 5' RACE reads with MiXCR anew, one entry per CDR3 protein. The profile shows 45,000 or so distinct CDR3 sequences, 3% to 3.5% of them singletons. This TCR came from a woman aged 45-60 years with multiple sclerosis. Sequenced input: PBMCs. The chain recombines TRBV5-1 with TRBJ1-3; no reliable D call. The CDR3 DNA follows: TGCGCCAGCAGCTTAAGTGAGGCGGGCGGAAACACCATATATTTT. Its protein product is CASSLSEAGGNTIYF.